Listed below are T cell receptor beta chains from one sample, sequenced in a study of cytomegalovirus exposure and HLA in healthy donors. Sequencing used immunoSEQ multiplex PCR; TCRdb keeps in-frame clones, though not all of them. This repertoire includes approximately 70,000 clones. Sequenced sample: PBMCs. Every receptor here comes from a female donor in good health and CMV-seropositive. Each CDR3 is given with its conserved first and last residue. The order of the fields is V gene, D gene, J gene, CDR3 DNA, CDR3 protein. D genes are given only for firm matches.

V: TRBV5-1; D: NA; J: TRBJ2-7; DNA: TGCGCCAGCAGCTTGGCCGGAAGGGGCACCTCCTACGAGCAGTACTTC; CDR3: CASSLAGRGTSYEQYF
V: TRBV4-2; D: TRBD2; J: TRBJ2-3; DNA: TGTGCCAGCAGCCAGCACGGACTAGCTGAAGCCGATACGCAGTATTTT; CDR3: CASSQHGLAEADTQYF
V: TRBV15; D: TRBD1; J: TRBJ1-4; DNA: TGTGCCACCAGCTTACCACGACAGGGCCGTAATGAAAAACTGTTTTTT; CDR3: CATSLPRQGRNEKLFF
V: TRBV6-5; D: NA; J: TRBJ1-6; DNA: TGTGCCAGCAGTTACTCGTCCGGGTTCCAAAATTCACCCCTCCACTTT; CDR3: CASSYSSGFQNSPLHF
V: TRBV6-1; D: TRBD1; J: TRBJ1-5; DNA: TGTGCCAGCAGGCCGACAGGGGGCAATCAGCCCCAGCATTTT; CDR3: CASRPTGGNQPQHF
V: TRBV10-2; D: TRBD2; J: TRBJ2-5; DNA: TGCGCCAGCAGTGATCCTAGCGGGGGGGAAGAGACCCAGTACTTC; CDR3: CASSDPSGGEETQYF
V: TRBV7-8; D: TRBD1; J: TRBJ1-1; DNA: TGTGCCAGCAGCCCCCGCAGACAGGGGGGTCCCACTGAAGCTTTCTTT; CDR3: CASSPRRQGGPTEAFF
V: TRBV11-3; D: NA; J: TRBJ2-5; DNA: TGTGCCAGCAGCTTTTCTGGGGGCAAAAGGGGGGAGACCCAGTACTTC; CDR3: CASSFSGGKRGETQYF
V: TRBV4-3; D: TRBD1; J: TRBJ1-4; DNA: TGCGCCAGCAGCCAAGATCTGGGGACAGGCTCTGAAAAACTGTTTTTT; CDR3: CASSQDLGTGSEKLFF
V: TRBV28; D: NA; J: TRBJ2-7; DNA: TGTGCCAGCAGTTTAGACGGGGGGCTCTACGAGCAGTACTTC; CDR3: CASSLDGGLYEQYF
V: TRBV4-2; D: NA; J: TRBJ2-7; DNA: TGTGCCAGCAGCCAAGGGCCCGTTTACGAGCAGTACTTC; CDR3: CASSQGPVYEQYF
V: TRBV6-1; D: TRBD2; J: TRBJ2-3; DNA: TGTGCCAGCAGTGACCAGGGGACTAGGGTAGATACGCAGTATTTT; CDR3: CASSDQGTRVDTQYF
V: TRBV6-1; D: TRBD2; J: TRBJ2-1; DNA: TGTGCCAGCAGTTCTAGCGGGGGGGGGAACAATGAGCAGTTCTTC; CDR3: CASSSSGGGNNEQFF
V: TRBV4-1; D: NA; J: TRBJ2-6; DNA: TGCGCCAGCAGCCACAGGGGGGCATCTGGGGCCAACGTCCTGACTTTC; CDR3: CASSHRGASGANVLTF
V: TRBV10-3; D: TRBD1; J: TRBJ2-7; DNA: TGTGCCATCAGAACCCCGGGACAGGGGGCGGACGAGCAGTACTTC; CDR3: CAIRTPGQGADEQYF
V: TRBV7-9; D: NA; J: TRBJ2-5; DNA: TGTGCCAGCAGCTTAGGTGGGACTTTACAAGAGACCCAGTACTTC; CDR3: CASSLGGTLQETQYF
V: TRBV4-1; D: TRBD1; J: TRBJ2-5; DNA: TGCGCCAGCAGCCGGACAGGGGGCTGGGAGACCCAGTACTTC; CDR3: CASSRTGGWETQYF
V: TRBV5-1; D: NA; J: TRBJ2-7; DNA: TGCGCCAGCAGCTTATCAACCTACGAGCAGTACTTC; CDR3: CASSLSTYEQYF
V: TRBV2; D: TRBD1; J: TRBJ1-6; DNA: TGTGCCAGCAGGCGACAGGGGGGAGGGACCCTCCACTTT; CDR3: CASRRQGGGTLHF
V: TRBV4-3; D: TRBD2; J: TRBJ2-7; DNA: TGCGCCAGCAGCCGGAGCCTAGCGGGGGGGGACGAGCAGTACTTC; CDR3: CASSRSLAGGDEQYF
V: TRBV11-2; D: NA; J: TRBJ2-4; DNA: TGTGCCAGCAGCACACAGGGTTGGGCCAAAAACATTCAGTACTTC; CDR3: CASSTQGWAKNIQYF
V: TRBV15; D: NA; J: TRBJ1-2; DNA: TGTGCCACCAGCAGAGATCCCCGGGAGAGTATGGTTGGCTACACCTTC; CDR3: CATSRDPRESMVGYTF
V: TRBV27; D: TRBD1; J: TRBJ2-7; DNA: TGTGCCAGCAGTTTCTTGGGACAGGGGTTCGAGCAGTACTTC; CDR3: CASSFLGQGFEQYF
V: TRBV5-1; D: NA; J: TRBJ1-1; DNA: TGCGCCAGCAGCTTGGAAGTCCGAGACAGAAACACTGAAGCTTTCTTT; CDR3: CASSLEVRDRNTEAFF
V: TRBV6-6; D: TRBD1; J: TRBJ2-2; DNA: TGTGCCAGCAGCTGGGACAGGGGCAGGGGGGAGCTGTTTTTT; CDR3: CASSWDRGRGELFF
V: TRBV18; D: TRBD1; J: TRBJ2-1; DNA: TGTGCCAGCTCACCACAGGGGGCAAATGAGCAGTTCTTC; CDR3: CASSPQGANEQFF
V: TRBV19; D: TRBD2; J: TRBJ2-7; DNA: TGTGCCAGTAGTACCGAACTAGCGGGAGTTGGGTACGAGCAGTACTTC; CDR3: CASSTELAGVGYEQYF
V: TRBV2; D: NA; J: TRBJ1-5; DNA: TGTGCCAGCAGTGCGGGGAGTCCAAGCAATCAGCCCCAGCATTTT; CDR3: CASSAGSPSNQPQHF
V: TRBV4-1; D: TRBD1; J: TRBJ2-7; DNA: TGCGCCAGCAGCGACTTCGAGGGGGCGGGCGAGCAGTACTTC; CDR3: CASSDFEGAGEQYF
V: TRBV6-1; D: TRBD2; J: TRBJ2-7; DNA: TGTGCCAGCAGTGAAACCCGAATAGCGGGAGGGCACGAGCAGTACTTC; CDR3: CASSETRIAGGHEQYF
V: TRBV6-5; D: NA; J: TRBJ2-7; DNA: TGTGCCAGCAAACCCTCCGAGGGAGGCGAGCAGTACTTC; CDR3: CASKPSEGGEQYF
V: TRBV7-2; D: TRBD1; J: TRBJ2-5; DNA: TGTGCCAGCAGCTTAACCGGGACAGGACTCCTTGAGACCCAGTACTTC; CDR3: CASSLTGTGLLETQYF
V: TRBV9; D: NA; J: TRBJ1-6; DNA: TGTGCCAGCAGCGTAGACACTTCACCCCTCCACTTT; CDR3: CASSVDTSPLHF
V: TRBV5-8; D: NA; J: TRBJ2-5; DNA: TGTGCCAGCAGCCCGAGGATAGGGGCAGGGGAGACCCAGTACTTC; CDR3: CASSPRIGAGETQYF
V: TRBV11-2; D: TRBD1; J: TRBJ2-1; DNA: TGTGCCAGCAGCTTAGGACAGGGGATATACAATGAGCAGTTCTTC; CDR3: CASSLGQGIYNEQFF
V: TRBV6-6; D: TRBD2; J: TRBJ2-5; DNA: TGTGCCAGCAGTTACTCAGCGGGAGAAGAGACCCAGTACTTC; CDR3: CASSYSAGEETQYF
V: TRBV4-1; D: NA; J: TRBJ1-6; DNA: TGCGCCAGCAGCCAAGGACAGCTCTATAATTCACCCCTCCACTTT; CDR3: CASSQGQLYNSPLHF
V: TRBV6-6; D: TRBD1; J: TRBJ1-2; DNA: TGTGCCGGACTACAGGGGGGCGGCTACACCTTC; CDR3: CAGLQGGGYTF
V: TRBV6-5; D: NA; J: TRBJ2-3; DNA: TGTGCCAGCAGTTACTCTACAACAGGAACAGATACGCAGTATTTT; CDR3: CASSYSTTGTDTQYF
V: TRBV20-1; D: NA; J: TRBJ2-3; DNA: TGCAGTGCTTCGGACACCAATACGCAGTATTTT; CDR3: CSASDTNTQYF
V: TRBV25-1; D: NA; J: TRBJ1-1; DNA: TGTGCCAGCAGTGAATTCGGGGTGGGGAGCTATGAAGCTTTCTTT; CDR3: CASSEFGVGSYEAFF
V: TRBV18; D: TRBD1; J: TRBJ1-4; DNA: TGTGCCAGCTCAGGGGACAGAACTAATGAAAAACTGTTTTTT; CDR3: CASSGDRTNEKLFF
V: TRBV2; D: TRBD1; J: TRBJ2-1; DNA: TGTGCCAGCAGGACAGGGGGGGGCTCCTACAATGAGCAGTTCTTC; CDR3: CASRTGGGSYNEQFF
V: TRBV18; D: TRBD1; J: TRBJ2-5; DNA: TGTGCCAGCTCACCACCGTCAGGGGGCGGCGAGACCCAGTACTTC; CDR3: CASSPPSGGGETQYF
V: TRBV7-9; D: TRBD1; J: TRBJ2-1; DNA: TGTGCCAGCAGCTTGGGACAGGGGACCTACAATGAGCAGTTCTTC; CDR3: CASSLGQGTYNEQFF
V: TRBV6-5; D: NA; J: TRBJ1-2; DNA: TGTGCCAGCAGTGACTACGGTGGCTACACCTTC; CDR3: CASSDYGGYTF
V: TRBV7-2; D: TRBD2; J: TRBJ2-7; DNA: TGTGCCAGCAGCTTAGGTAGCGGGAGGGCCAGTCGCGAGCAGTACTTC; CDR3: CASSLGSGRASREQYF
V: TRBV5-1; D: NA; J: TRBJ2-4; DNA: TGCGCCAGCAGCTTGGGTTCTGTTTCGGACATTCAGTACTTC; CDR3: CASSLGSVSDIQYF
V: TRBV19; D: TRBD2; J: TRBJ2-3; DNA: TGTGCCAGTAGGTCTAGCGGGATTAGCACAGATACGCAGTATTTT; CDR3: CASRSSGISTDTQYF